This T cell receptor (beta chain) is drawn from a study of T cell responses to AZD1222 COVID-19 vaccine. Points from the study as a whole: Reportedly, close to half of spike-specific TCRs are directed against unmutated variant regions. Only a handful of individuals given AZD1222 were seropositive at baseline. Spike-wide coverage was observed for vaccine-associated CD4 TCRs, with dominant responses at 160-218 and 743-854. White British people made up most donors, females outnumbered males, and clonal diversity was possibly underestimated.

The repertoire was sequenced with immunoSEQ multiplex PCR; TCRdb's copy has only in-frame clones and lacks some. The sample lists about 170,000 clones, about nine tenths occurring once. A few counts support this clone. The antigen is undetermined. From germline, CDR1 is KGHSH and CDR2 LQKENI. V lost 3 bases to trimming and J lost 10 bases; unmatched junction nucleotides: 5. This CDR3 spans 14 amino acids. Sequenced material: peripheral blood, taken on day 0 of AZD1222 vaccination. This sequence originates from an adult in good health. V usage is TRBV18 and J usage is TRBJ1-6, with TRBD1 matching 8 bases. The CDR3 region has the DNA TGTGCCAGCTCACCGACAGGGGAGCGCTCACCCCTCCACTTT. It is translated as CASSPTGERSPLHF. The whole variable domain, remainder taken from reference TRBV18 and TRBJ1-6, is NAGVMQNPRHLVRRRGQEARLRCSPMKGHSHVYWYRQLPEEGLKFMVYLQKENIIDESGMPKERFSAEFPKEGPSILRIQQVVRGDSAAYFCASSPTGERSPLHFGNGTRLTVT.